This T cell receptor (beta chain) was recovered during a study of CD4 and CD8 cells across lung adenocarcinoma regions (dated by TCRdb to the late 2010s). Describing the broader study: To look at intratumor heterogeneity in the T cell receptor repertoire, the study compared tumor centers against tumor margins.

Comment on this clonotype: Its antigen remains unidentified. No base qualities exist here, and no much larger clone lies one base off it.

Patients with localized lung adenocarcinoma, a subtype of non-small cell lung cancer, were used as donors. Samples were obtained from the centers of localized lung adenocarcinomas. CD8+ T cells from tumor tissue were profiled separately from CD4+ T cells for TCR repertoire analysis. Libraries were constructed by PCR. Sequencing was carried out with a HiSeq X Ten. The public reads were run again by TCRdb, first through fastp at Q25 and then through MiXCR, and only productive beta chains were kept. Each record represents a unique CDR3 protein, reported with the most common genes and DNA among its rows. This sample lists fewer than 4,000 distinct CDR3 sequences; 46% were detected once. The ten biggest clones cover about 45% of the sample. The CDR3, cysteine through phenylalanine, is 13 amino acids long. The retained sequence is limited to the CDR3, 39 bases, with the frame set at the first base. In the germline V gene, CDR1 corresponds to SGHAT and CDR2 to FQNNGV.

The sequencing input was CD8+ T cells from the center of a lung tumor. The sample's cell subset or site, from its label and the paper: tumor center region. The receptor was derived from a male donor with lung adenocarcinoma. The CD4 and CD8 labels of this study may be unreliable. The chain uses TRBV11-2 and TRBJ2-5; the D gene is unclear. The J call could be wrong; TRBJ2-1 is a better fit for the DNA end. In nucleotide form, the sequence is TGTGCCAGCAGCTTTGGCGAAAACAATGAGCAGTTCTTC. Translated, it reads CASSFGENNEQFF.